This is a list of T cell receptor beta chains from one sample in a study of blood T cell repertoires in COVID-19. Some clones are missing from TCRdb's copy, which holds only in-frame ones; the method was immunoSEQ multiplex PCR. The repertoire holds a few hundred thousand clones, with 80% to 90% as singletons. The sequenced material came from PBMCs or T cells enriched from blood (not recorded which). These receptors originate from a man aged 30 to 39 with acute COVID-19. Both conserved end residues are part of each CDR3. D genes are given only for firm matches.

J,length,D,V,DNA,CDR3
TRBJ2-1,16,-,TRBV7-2,TGTGCCAGCAGCCCCGCCCCTCGGGGCTCCTACAATGAGCAGTTCTTC,CASSPAPRGSYNEQFF
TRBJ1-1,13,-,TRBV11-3,TGTGCCAGCAGCAAATCAGACCGGGGTGAGGCTTTCTTT,CASSKSDRGEAFF
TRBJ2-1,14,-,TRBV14,TGTGCCAGCAGCCCACTGCCGGGAAACAATGAGCAGTTCTTC,CASSPLPGNNEQFF
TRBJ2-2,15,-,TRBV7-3,TGTGCCAGCAGCCCTGGACACCAGAACACCGGGGAGCTGTTTTTT,CASSPGHQNTGELFF
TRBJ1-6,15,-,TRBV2,TGTGCCAGCAGTGAAGGTCGGTTCAATAATTCACCCCTCCACTTT,CASSEGRFNNSPLHF
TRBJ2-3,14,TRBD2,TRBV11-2,TGTGCCAGCAGCCAAGAGGCTAGCGGCGTTACGCAGTATTTT,CASSQEASGVTQYF
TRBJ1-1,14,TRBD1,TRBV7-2,TGTGCCAGCAGCTTCCTCCGGGACAGCACTGAAGCTTTCTTT,CASSFLRDSTEAFF
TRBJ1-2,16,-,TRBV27,TGTGCCAGCAGTCTGGGGGGAGGGCTCGGGAACTATGGCTACACCTTC,CASSLGGGLGNYGYTF
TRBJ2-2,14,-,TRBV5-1,TGCGCCAGCAGCCCGGATGAGACTGGCGGGGAGCTGTTTTTT,CASSPDETGGELFF
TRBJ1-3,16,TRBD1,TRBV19,TGTGCCAGTAGTATGGCGGACAGGCCATCTGGAAACACCATATATTTT,CASSMADRPSGNTIYF